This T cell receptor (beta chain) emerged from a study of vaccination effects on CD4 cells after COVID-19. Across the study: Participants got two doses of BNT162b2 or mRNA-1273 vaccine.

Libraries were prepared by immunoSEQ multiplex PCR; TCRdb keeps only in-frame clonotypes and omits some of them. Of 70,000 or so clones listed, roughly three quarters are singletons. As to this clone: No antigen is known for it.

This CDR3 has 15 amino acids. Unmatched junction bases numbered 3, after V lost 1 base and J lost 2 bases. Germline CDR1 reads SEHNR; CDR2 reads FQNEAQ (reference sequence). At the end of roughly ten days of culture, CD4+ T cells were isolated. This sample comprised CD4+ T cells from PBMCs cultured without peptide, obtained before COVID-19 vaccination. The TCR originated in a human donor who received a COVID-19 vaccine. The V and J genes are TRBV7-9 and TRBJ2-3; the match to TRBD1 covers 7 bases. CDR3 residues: CASSLGTGSTDTQYF. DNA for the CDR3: TGTGCCAGCAGCTTAGGGACAGGCTCCACAGATACGCAGTATTTT.